This T cell receptor beta chain was identified in a study of shared clonotypes between healthy human individuals. The table came from immunoSEQ multiplex PCR; TCRdb's copy has only in-frame clones and leaves some out. The data show about 520,000 clones, approximately 94% seen once. Germline-derived CDR1 and CDR2 are MGHRA and YSYEKL. Trimming took off 5 bases at V and 9 bases at J, with 14 bases between the two ends. The CDR3 runs to 13 residues. This sequence joins TRBV4-1 and TRBJ2-1; D call uncertain. The sequenced material came from naive CD4+ T cells sorted from blood. As to subset: CD45RA+ positively selected. The receptor's source is a woman between 25 and 40 years old in good health. DNA of the CDR3: TGCGCCAGCAGCTCCCTTCCTTCAGGTGAGCAGTTCTTC. Protein: CASSSLPSGEQFF.